The 31 T cell receptor beta chains listed next were all sequenced from one sample in a study of cytomegalovirus exposure and HLA in healthy donors. Primers: 60 Vbeta forward and 13 Jbeta reverse. TCRdb keeps only in-frame clones here, not all; method: immunoSEQ multiplex PCR. The repertoire holds some 150,000 clones, with about 70% as singletons. The sample comprised PBMCs. These receptors originate from a woman aged 40-49 years in good health and CMV-seronegative.

This clone appeared a few times. This chain links TRBV11-2 with TRBJ2-1; 11 bases align to TRBD2. The ends lost 5 bases at V and 7 bases at J; junction bases unmatched: 10. The CDR3 sequence is 16 residues long. In germline, CDR1 is SGHAT, CDR2 FQNNGV. CDR3 DNA: TGTGCCAGCAGCGTGACCGGGACTAGCGGCTGGAATGAGCAGTTCTTC. Protein product: CASSVTGTSGWNEQFF.

The rearrangement joins TRBV10-3 to TRBJ1-3, with TRBD1 matching over 8 bases. Losses at the gene ends were 2 bases for V and 0 bases for J; bases not matched to a gene: 9. CDR3 size: 18 residues. Germline lookup yields CDR1 ENHRY and CDR2 SYGVKD. The CDR3 DNA sequence: TGTGCCATCAGTGAGGGGACAGGCAGAGTCGACTCTGGAAACACCATATATTTT. Translation: CAISEGTGRVDSGNTIYF.

This clone was observed a handful of times. The chain recombines TRBV6-6 with TRBJ2-7, with 7 positions matching TRBD1. The V gene end was trimmed by 11 bases and the J gene end by 3 bases; junction bases not matched to a gene: 7. CDR1 is MNHNY, CDR2 SVGAGI, per germline (reference sequence). The CDR3 is 12 residues long. This CDR3 reads CAAGQVNYEQYF. CDR3 bases: TGTGCCGCTGGACAGGTAAACTACGAGCAGTACTTC.

The chain is built from TRBV5-1 and TRBJ2-5; maybe TRBD2 (5 bases). CDR1 SGHRS and CDR2 YFSETQ come from the germline V gene. The CDR3 has 16 residues. V shed 3 bases and J shed 5 bases, with 20 bases lying between them. The CDR3 DNA follows: TGCGCCAGCAGCTCCCTCGGGCGATCCACGGGGGAGACCCAGTACTTC. It yields the protein CASSSLGRSTGETQYF.

The table lists this clone with a few counts. V is TRBV12-5 and J is TRBJ1-5, with TRBD1 identical over 8 bases. Losses at the gene ends were 7 bases for V and 3 bases for J; bases not matched to a gene: 2. Germline V gene data show CDR1 as LGHNT and CDR2 as FRNRAP. This CDR3 region has 13 residues. The CDR3 protein is CASAQGANQPQHF. The CDR3 DNA sequence: TGTGCTAGTGCTCAGGGGGCCAATCAGCCCCAGCATTTT.

The chain is built from TRBV27 and TRBJ1-1, with TRBD1 as a possible D gene (6 bases). The CDR3 length is 13 residues. The V gene lost 5 bases and the J gene lost 5 bases, with 12 bases spanning the gap. The germline CDR1 and CDR2 sequences are MNHEY and SMNVEV (reference sequence). This chain's CDR3 is CASSLQGGTEAFF. The CDR3 DNA is TGTGCCAGCAGTCTACAGGGAGGGACTGAAGCTTTCTTT.

Details on this clone: The junction and the germline gene differ at one end; a read error may be behind it. The V and J genes are TRBV28 and TRBJ1-1; TRBD1 agrees at 9 bases. The CDR3 covers 17 residues. Germline V CDR1 and CDR2: MDHEN, SYDVKM. The CDR3 DNA sequence: TGTGCCGGCAGTATGCGCCGGGACAGGGCTTTGAACACTGAAGCTTTCTTT. Its translation: CAGSMRRDRALNTEAFF.

The chain combines TRBV7-9 with TRBJ2-7; D is ambiguous. Germline V gene lookup returns CDR1 SEHNR and CDR2 FQNEAQ (reference sequence). CDR3 size: 14 residues. The ends were cut back, 5 bases at V and 4 bases at J, with 15 bases in the middle. CDR3 bases: TGTGCCAGCAGCCCGGGTCGGATAGAATACGAGCAGTACTTC. Its translation: CASSPGRIEYEQYF.

The rearrangement links TRBV20-1 to TRBJ1-1; TRBD1 is a possible D gene (5 bases). Germline-derived CDR1 and CDR2 are DFQATT and SNEGSKA (reference sequence). Trimming took off 5 bases at V and 8 bases at J, with 12 bases between the two ends. This CDR3 has 11 amino acids. The CDR3 DNA is TGCAGTGCTCTCAGGGAAGGGGAAGCTTTCTTT. It translates to CSALREGEAFF.

The V and J genes are TRBV28 and TRBJ2-4, with a weak D call TRBD2 (6 bases). Trimming stripped 5 bases from V and 6 bases from J, with 20 bases between. The CDR3 has 16 amino acids. Germline CDR1 is MDHEN and CDR2 is SYDVKM. CDR3 sequence reads: CASSPGGGVSRNIQYF. The CDR3 DNA follows: TGTGCCAGCAGTCCCGGCGGAGGGGTATCGAGAAACATTCAGTACTTC.

The chain links TRBV11-2 to TRBJ2-1, with D possibly TRBD2 on 6 matching bases. Germline-derived CDR1 and CDR2 are SGHAT and FQNNGV. Trimming removed 5 bases from V and 0 bases from J, with 14 bases in between. CDR3 length: 16 amino acids. CDR3 in amino acids: CASSPGTPSSYNEQFF. Written as DNA, the CDR3 is TGTGCCAGCAGCCCCGGGACTCCCAGCTCCTACAATGAGCAGTTCTTC.

The J gene is TRBJ1-3, the V gene TRBV15; D is unclear. V was cut by 0 bases and J by 0 bases, with 6 bases left in between. CDR3 length equals 15 residues. Germline CDR1 and CDR2: LNHNV and YYDKDF (reference sequence). The CDR3 DNA follows: TGTGCCACCAGCAGAGACCCCATCTCTGGAAACACCATATATTTT. Translation: CATSRDPISGNTIYF. Looking up the rest from reference TRBV15 and TRBJ1-3 gives the full variable domain: DAMVIQNPRYQVTQFGKPVTLSCSQTLNHNVMYWYQQKSSQAPKLLFHYYDKDFNNEADTPDNFQSRRPNTSFCFLDIRSPGLGDTAMYLCATSRDPISGNTIYFGEGSWLTVV.

This clone was seen only once. The chain uses TRBV6-5 and TRBJ2-5; D perhaps matches TRBD1 (6 bases). The CDR3 covers 14 residues. Trimming shortened V by 4 bases and J by 5 bases, and 14 bases separated the two germline ends. Germline CDR1 and CDR2: MNHEY and SVGAGI. The CDR3 region is CASSSAGVAETQYF. The CDR3 region has the DNA TGTGCCAGCAGTTCCGCAGGGGTCGCGGAGACCCAGTACTTC.

The chain couples TRBV19 to TRBJ1-1; TRBD1 aligns across 9 bases. V was clipped by 8 bases and J by 5 bases; unmatched bases: 6. Germline V lookup: CDR1 LNHDA, CDR2 SQIVND (reference sequence). The length of the CDR3 is 13 residues. The chain's CDR3 is CASRGQGRTEAFF. The CDR3 region has the DNA TGTGCCAGTCGTGGACAGGGGAGGACTGAAGCTTTCTTT.

The genes are TRBV7-9 and TRBJ1-6; tentatively, D is TRBD1 (5 bases). The germline V and J ends were trimmed by 1 base and 7 bases, with 11 bases remaining between them. This CDR3 spans 15 amino acids. Germline V lookup: CDR1 SEHNR, CDR2 FQNEAQ (reference sequence). The CDR3 DNA sequence: TGTGCCAGCAGCTTAGACGGGGGTACAAATTCACCCCTCCACTTT. It translates to CASSLDGGTNSPLHF.

This chain connects TRBV19 to TRBJ2-5; possible D gene TRBD2, 5 bases. Germline lookup yields CDR1 LNHDA and CDR2 SQIVND (reference sequence). Trimming pared 0 bases from V and 4 bases from J, leaving 12 bases between. The CDR3 is made up of 15 amino acids. CDR3 sequence: CASSIEGGRGETQYF. The CDR3 DNA reads TGTGCCAGTAGTATAGAGGGCGGACGGGGAGAGACCCAGTACTTC.

This clone showed up just a few times. This chain joins TRBV9 and TRBJ2-7; 8 bases map to TRBD2. Germline values: CDR1 SGDLS, CDR2 YYNGEE. The J segment lost 4 bases and the V segment lost 2 bases, leaving 5 bases of the junction unmatched. The CDR3 consists of 14 residues. Written as DNA, the CDR3 is TGTGCCAGCAGCGTTACTAGCGGAACTTACGAGCAGTACTTC. Translating it yields CASSVTSGTYEQYF.

The chain uses TRBV29-1 and TRBJ2-7; perhaps TRBD2 as D (6 bases). Germline loops: CDR1 SQVTM, CDR2 ANQGSEA. There are 11 residues in the CDR3. Trimming pared 7 bases from V and 7 bases from J, leaving 14 bases between. In DNA, the CDR3 is TGCAGCGCCGTCAGAGGGAGGGAGCAGTACTTC. Translated, it gives CSAVRGREQYF.

The CDR3 sequence is CASSLPGTTNTEAFF. CDR3 nucleotide sequence: TGTGCCAGCAGTTTGCCCGGGACAACGAACACTGAAGCTTTCTTT. V is TRBV28 and J is TRBJ1-1, with a weak D call TRBD1 (6 bases). The CDR3 is made up of 15 amino acids. Looked up from germline, CDR1 is MDHEN and CDR2 is SYDVKM. Deletions cut 3 bases from V and 1 base from J, with 12 bases between.

J is TRBJ1-1 and V is TRBV5-1; weak D call: TRBD1 (5 bases). Germline V gives CDR1 SGHRS, CDR2 YFSETQ. CDR3 size: 15 residues. Trimming took 0 bases from V and 5 from J, leaving 14 bases between them. CDR3 sequence: CASSLDTGGGTEAFF. The CDR3 coding sequence is TGCGCCAGCAGCTTGGATACCGGGGGGGGGACTGAAGCTTTCTTT.

This sequence joins TRBV5-1 and TRBJ2-7; D perhaps matches TRBD2 (6 bases). V was trimmed by 4 bases and J by 2 bases, leaving 13 bases between them. The CDR3 consists of 14 residues. Germline V gene lookup returns CDR1 SGHRS and CDR2 YFSETQ. The CDR3 is CASSVGTSPYEQYF. The CDR3 DNA follows: TGCGCCAGCAGCGTCGGGACTTCCCCCTACGAGCAGTACTTC.

A single count supports this clone. The V and J genes are TRBV2 and TRBJ2-7; TRBD1 matches 7 bases. Looked up from germline, CDR1 is SNHLY and CDR2 is FYNNEI. The CDR3 has 15 amino acids. Trimming at V came to 1 base and at J to 3 bases, leaving 6 bases not matched to a gene. CDR3 residues: CASSEVAGGYYEQYF. The CDR3, as DNA: TGTGCCAGCAGTGAAGTTGCAGGGGGTTACTACGAGCAGTACTTC.

A few counts support this clone. The chain has TRBV28 and TRBJ1-6; the D gene is possibly TRBD1 (6 bases). CDR3 length: 15 amino acids. Germline V gene data show CDR1 as MDHEN and CDR2 as SYDVKM. Deletions cut 4 bases from V and 10 bases from J, with 17 bases between. The CDR3 protein is CASSSRTGKQSPLHF. Written as DNA, the CDR3 is TGTGCCAGCAGTTCAAGAACAGGGAAACAATCACCCCTCCACTTT. Filled out from reference TRBV28 and TRBJ1-6, the complete variable domain reads DVKVTQSSRYLVKRTGEKVFLECVQDMDHENMFWYRQDPGLGLRLIYFSYDVKMKEKGDIPEGYSVSREKKERFSLILESASTNQTSMYLCASSSRTGKQSPLHFGNGTRLTVT.

The sample holds one count of this clone. The rearrangement joins TRBV7-2 to TRBJ2-5; 12 nucleotides match TRBD2. The CDR3 sequence is 15 residues long. Germline V gene lookup returns CDR1 SGHTA and CDR2 FQGNSA. The ends lost 3 bases at V and 1 base at J; junction bases unmatched: 0. The CDR3 sequence: CASSLGLAGQETQYF. The CDR3 DNA is TGTGCCAGCAGCTTGGGACTAGCGGGCCAAGAGACCCAGTACTTC. Using reference TRBV7-2 and TRBJ2-5 for the parts outside the CDR3, the full variable domain is GAGVSQSPSNKVTEKGKDVELRCDPISGHTALYWYRQSLGQGLEFLIYFQGNSAPDKSGLPSDRFSAERTGGSVSTLTIQRTQQEDSAVYLCASSLGLAGQETQYFGPGTRLLVL.

The chain uses TRBV10-2 and TRBJ2-1, with D possibly matching TRBD2 (6 bases). V was clipped by 0 bases and J by 0 bases, with 15 bases between them. The CDR3 is made up of 18 amino acids. Germline assignment: CDR1 WSHSY and CDR2 SAAADI. The CDR3 protein is CASSESVGGASSYNEQFF. In DNA form, the CDR3 reads TGCGCCAGCAGTGAGTCGGTCGGAGGGGCCAGCTCCTACAATGAGCAGTTCTTC.

The J gene is TRBJ1-6, the V gene TRBV19; possible D gene TRBD1, 5 bases. V was clipped by 7 bases and J by 0 bases, with 13 bases between them. From germline, CDR1 is LNHDA and CDR2 SQIVND (reference sequence). The CDR3 has 16 amino acids. CDR3 protein: CASTGYTGSYNSPLHF. In nucleotides, the CDR3 is TGTGCCAGTACAGGGTATACGGGCTCCTATAATTCACCCCTCCACTTT.

This sequence joins TRBV19 and TRBJ2-3, with 8 bases identical to TRBD1. The CDR3 has 15 amino acids. The germline CDR1 and CDR2 sequences are LNHDA and SQIVND (reference sequence). J gave up 0 bases and V 9 bases, and 8 bases lay outside the gene matches. The CDR3 DNA reads as TGTGCCAGCAGCCCAACAGGGGGTAGCACAGATACGCAGTATTTT. Translation gives CASSPTGGSTDTQYF.

This clone has just a few counts. The chain employs TRBV5-6 and TRBJ2-3, with 7 nucleotides matching TRBD1. The germline V gene encodes CDR1 SGHDT and CDR2 YYEEEE. The CDR3 length is 14 residues. V shed 4 bases and J 2 bases; nucleotides not matched to a gene: 4. The CDR3 loop is CASSRGQATDTQYF. The CDR3 DNA sequence: TGTGCCAGCAGCCGTGGACAGGCCACAGATACGCAGTATTTT. The whole variable domain, remainder taken from reference TRBV5-6 and TRBJ2-3, is DAGVTQSPTHLIKTRGQQVTLRCSPKSGHDTVSWYQQALGQGPQFIFQYYEEEERQRGNFPDRFSGHQFPNYSSELNVNALLLGDSALYLCASSRGQATDTQYFGPGTRLTVL.

The chain has TRBV7-2 and TRBJ2-1; weak D call: TRBD2 (5 bases). CDR3 size: 14 residues. Germline lookup yields CDR1 SGHTA and CDR2 FQGNSA. Between the trimmed V and J ends, which lost 5 bases and 2 bases, there was a span of 10 bases. The chain's CDR3 is CASSGAGAYNEQFF. The CDR3, as DNA: TGTGCCAGCAGCGGAGCCGGGGCCTACAATGAGCAGTTCTTC. Together with reference TRBV7-2 and TRBJ2-1, the CDR3 gives the full variable domain: GAGVSQSPSNKVTEKGKDVELRCDPISGHTALYWYRQSLGQGLEFLIYFQGNSAPDKSGLPSDRFSAERTGGSVSTLTIQRTQQEDSAVYLCASSGAGAYNEQFFGPGTRLTVL.

This chain links TRBV6-5 with TRBJ1-5; D call uncertain. The CDR3 consists of 13 residues. Germline CDR1 reads MNHEY; CDR2 reads SVGAGI. Trimming shortened V by 5 bases and J by 5 bases, and 10 bases separated the two germline ends. CDR3 loop: CASSPTRDQPQHF. Written as DNA, the CDR3 is TGTGCCAGCAGTCCAACCCGGGATCAGCCCCAGCATTTT.

The chain is built from TRBV29-1 and TRBJ2-5; 7 bases are shared with TRBD2. Looked up from germline, CDR1 is SQVTM and CDR2 is ANQGSEA. The CDR3 consists of 12 residues. V shed 6 bases and J 0 bases; nucleotides not matched to a gene: 1. The CDR3 DNA sequence: TGCAGCGTCGGGGGGTACCAAGAGACCCAGTACTTC. It is translated as CSVGGYQETQYF.